The 27 T cell receptor beta chains in this list originate from one sample, sequenced in a study of Graves' ophthalmopathy and Graves' hyperthyroidism. CDR3 regions of TCR beta were amplified from RNA transcripts. HTBI primers served in a first-round RT-PCR, which a second-round multiplex PCR followed. TCRdb used MiXCR to reprocess the multiplex PCR reads, holding one entry per CDR3 protein. The sample consists of hundreds of thousands of distinct CDR3 sequences, roughly 21% of them appearing once. The sequenced sample was peripheral blood. The receptors derive from a young woman with stable Graves' hyperthyroidism.

The chain employs TRBV5-5 and TRBJ2-2, with D maybe TRBD1 (6 bases). V was pared by 0 bases and J by 4 bases, with 10 bases between. This CDR3 has 15 residues. Germline assignment: CDR1 SGHKS and CDR2 YYEKEE (reference sequence). CDR3 coding DNA: TGTGCCAGCAGCTTGGCCCCAGGGGCCACCGGGGAGCTGTTTTTT. Translating it yields CASSLAPGATGELFF.

This clonotype was seen repeatedly, ten times or more. The rearrangement uses TRBV6-5 and TRBJ1-5, with TRBD1 matching 10 bases. The CDR3 is 14 residues long. Germline values: CDR1 MNHEY, CDR2 SVGAGI. Trimming removed 2 bases from V and 7 bases from J; junction bases left unmatched: 2. CDR3 in amino acids: CASSYGQGDQPQHF. DNA for the CDR3: TGTGCCAGCAGTTACGGACAGGGGGACCAGCCCCAGCATTTT.

This clonotype was observed many times. The genes are TRBV6-1 and TRBJ2-7, with D possibly TRBD2 on 6 matching bases. The germline V and J ends were trimmed by 7 bases and 3 bases, with 10 bases remaining between them. Germline values: CDR1 MNHNS, CDR2 SASEGT. This CDR3 spans 12 amino acids. CDR3 residues: CASTRGSYEQYF. As DNA, the CDR3 is TGTGCCAGCACTCGGGGGAGCTACGAGCAGTACTTC.

Many counts were recorded for this clonotype. A much bigger clone sits one base away, suggesting this may be a read error. The gene calls are TRBV6-4 and TRBJ2-2; D is unclear. The CDR3 runs 13 residues. Germline values: CDR1 MRHNA, CDR2 SNTAGT. V gave up 3 bases and J gave up 3 bases, with 5 bases separating them. The CDR3 loop reads CASSEKDTGELFF. The CDR3 DNA sequence: TGTGCCAGCAGTGAGAAGGACACCGGGGAGCTGTTTTTT.

This clonotype was counted many times. The chain is built from TRBV12-3 or TRBV12-4 and TRBJ2-5; the D is unclear. The germline V and J ends were trimmed by 6 bases and 1 base, with 12 bases remaining between them. The CDR3 spans 14 residues. CDR3 sequence reads: CASSTEGTQETQYF. The DNA for the CDR3 is TGTGCCAGCAGCACTGAAGGCACCCAAGAGACCCAGTACTTC.

This clonotype has a count of ten or more. The V gene is TRBV25-1, the J gene TRBJ2-5; TRBD2 is a possible D gene (6 bases). Looked up from germline, CDR1 is MGHDK and CDR2 is SYGVNS. The CDR3 sequence is 13 residues long. V was trimmed by 4 bases and J by 3 bases, leaving 9 bases between them. The CDR3 protein is CASSVRLEETQYF. DNA of the CDR3: TGTGCCAGCAGTGTTAGACTAGAAGAGACCCAGTACTTC. The entire variable domain, with the rest obtained from reference TRBV25-1 and TRBJ2-5, is as follows: EADIYQTPRYLVIGTGKKITLECSQTMGHDKMYWYQQDPGMELHLIHYSYGVNSTEKGDLSSESTVSRIRTEHFPLTLESARPSHTSQYLCASSVRLEETQYFGPGTRLLVL.

The gene calls are TRBV7-6 and TRBJ2-7, with a possible D match to TRBD1 (5 bases). V was pared by 0 bases and J by 5 bases, with 11 bases between. Per germline, CDR1 SGHVS and CDR2 FNYEAQ. The CDR3 spans 14 residues. The CDR3 DNA is TGTGCCAGCAGCTTAGCACCAGGGATCCACGAGCAGTACTTC. Its protein is CASSLAPGIHEQYF.

This clonotype occurred many times. The chain has TRBV5-6 and TRBJ2-2; D might be TRBD2 (5 bases). CDR3 length: 14 amino acids. Trimming left V 8 bases short and J 1 base short, with 12 bases between. Germline V gives CDR1 SGHDT, CDR2 YYEEEE. CDR3 nucleotide sequence: TGTGCCAGTAGCCGGGGAATGAACACCGGGGAGCTGTTTTTT. It encodes CASSRGMNTGELFF.

This clonotype was observed many times. The V gene is TRBV9, the J gene TRBJ2-5; D is perhaps TRBD1 (6 bases). Trimming pared 3 bases from V and 2 bases from J, leaving 11 bases between. Germline CDR1 SGDLS, CDR2 YYNGEE. The CDR3 is 14 residues long. CDR3 residues: CASSGGQHQETQYF. CDR3 sequence (DNA): TGTGCCAGCAGCGGTGGACAGCATCAAGAGACCCAGTACTTC. Filled out from reference TRBV9 and TRBJ2-5, the complete variable domain reads DSGVTQTPKHLITATGQRVTLRCSPRSGDLSVYWYQQSLDQGLQFLIQYYNGEERAKGNILERFSAQQFPDLHSELNLSSLELGDSALYFCASSGGQHQETQYFGPGTRLLVL.

This clonotype was observed a handful of times. The chain couples TRBV11-1 to TRBJ1-2; D unresolved. The CDR3 spans 14 residues. Germline V gene lookup returns CDR1 SGHAT and CDR2 FQDESV (reference sequence). V shed 5 bases and J shed 4 bases, with 14 bases lying between them. CDR3 bases: TGTGCCAGCAGCAACGGACTGGAACCCTATGGCTACACCTTC. Protein: CASSNGLEPYGYTF.

This clonotype was seen ten or more times. This rearrangement joins TRBV6-5 to TRBJ1-1; D is unresolved. V was clipped by 0 bases and J by 4 bases, with 15 bases between them. The germline gives CDR1 MNHEY, CDR2 SVGAGI. This CDR3 comprises 16 residues. CDR3 nucleotide sequence: TGTGCCAGCAGTTACTCGAAGGTGTCTGGGGTCACTGAAGCTTTCTTT. Translation: CASSYSKVSGVTEAFF.

This clonotype has a count of ten or more. The V gene is TRBV27, the J gene TRBJ1-5; a possible D gene is TRBD1 (5 bases). Trimming left V 3 bases short and J 0 bases short, with 15 bases between. Germline assignment: CDR1 MNHEY and CDR2 SMNVEV (reference sequence). There are 17 residues in the CDR3. Here the CDR3 reads CASSFKGQGLSNQPQHF. DNA of the CDR3: TGTGCCAGCAGTTTTAAAGGACAAGGCCTTAGCAATCAGCCCCAGCATTTT.

The V and J genes are TRBV28 and TRBJ1-2; TRBD1 matches at 11 bases. The ends lost 3 bases at V and 6 bases at J; junction bases unmatched: 9. The germline V gene encodes CDR1 MDHEN and CDR2 SYDVKM. The CDR3 contains 16 residues. The CDR3 loop is CASSLDRGPYIDGYTF. The CDR3 DNA sequence: TGTGCCAGCAGTTTGGACAGGGGGCCGTATATTGATGGCTACACCTTC.

This clonotype was picked up many times. The chain recombines TRBV20-1 with TRBJ1-5; D not certain. CDR1 is DFQATT, CDR2 SNEGSKA, per germline (reference sequence). The CDR3 totals 13 residues. Trimming took 5 bases from V and 2 from J, leaving 10 bases between them. The chain's CDR3 is CSAGRSGNQPQHF. The CDR3 DNA reads as TGCAGTGCTGGAAGGAGTGGCAATCAGCCCCAGCATTTT.

This clonotype was counted at least ten times. This sequence joins TRBV12-3 or TRBV12-4 and TRBJ1-1; 9 bases match TRBD1. The CDR3 has 14 amino acids. The V segment lost 6 bases and the J segment 1 base; nucleotides outside the gene matches: 3. In DNA form, the CDR3 reads TGTGCCAGCAGACCGACAGGGGGGAACACTGAAGCTTTCTTT. Protein product: CASRPTGGNTEAFF.

This clonotype has ten or more counts. V gene TRBV6-1 combines with J gene TRBJ2-4, with D perhaps TRBD1 or TRBD2 (5 bases each). V was trimmed by 6 bases and J by 2 bases, leaving 17 bases between them. This CDR3 contains 16 residues. Germline V gives CDR1 MNHNS, CDR2 SASEGT. As DNA, the CDR3 is TGTGCCAGCAGCCCAAGGGACGTTGGTACCAAAAACATTCAGTACTTC. Amino acids: CASSPRDVGTKNIQYF.

This clonotype was recorded many times. The rearrangement links TRBV6-5 to TRBJ1-5; tentatively, D is TRBD1 (5 bases). This CDR3 is 13 amino acids long. Looked up from germline, CDR1 is MNHEY and CDR2 is SVGAGI. The V end lost 1 base, the J end lost 11 bases, and 12 bases lay between the germline ends. The CDR3 spells CASSYWDRVAQHF. DNA of the CDR3: TGTGCCAGCAGTTACTGGGACCGCGTGGCCCAGCATTTT.

This clonotype was seen many times. The rearrangement joins TRBV29-1 to TRBJ2-7; 10 bases are a match to TRBD2. The germline gives CDR1 SQVTM, CDR2 ANQGSEA. This CDR3 has 13 amino acids. The junction had 0 bases not matched to a gene; V was cut back by 4 bases and J by 0 bases. The CDR3 here is CSVASGSSYEQYF. The DNA for the CDR3 is TGCAGCGTTGCTAGCGGGAGCTCCTACGAGCAGTACTTC.

The table lists this clonotype with many counts. V is TRBV28 and J is TRBJ2-7; D possibly corresponds to TRBD1 (7 bases). This CDR3 has 15 residues. Per germline, CDR1 MDHEN and CDR2 SYDVKM. The ends were cut back, 5 bases at V and 0 bases at J, with 14 bases in the middle. The CDR3, as DNA: TGTGCCAGCAGTGGCGGGACAGACCCCTCCTACGAGCAGTACTTC. Its protein product is CASSGGTDPSYEQYF.

Ten or more counts support this clonotype. The V and J genes are TRBV12-3 or TRBV12-4 and TRBJ1-3; no reliable D call. CDR3 length: 15 residues. V lost 4 bases, J lost 4 bases, and 14 bases lay in between. Here the CDR3 reads CASSSLAARGNTIYF. CDR3 DNA sequence: TGTGCCAGCAGTTCCCTCGCAGCAAGAGGAAACACCATATATTTT.

As to this clonotype: The junction departs from the called germline gene at one end, perhaps through a read error. The genes are TRBV28 and TRBJ1-2, with D possibly being TRBD1 (5 bases). Per germline, CDR1 MDHEN and CDR2 SYDVKM. This CDR3 is 12 amino acids long. The CDR3 loop reads CANSQRQNGYTF. The DNA for the CDR3 is TGTGCCAACAGTCAACGACAGAATGGCTACACCTTC.

This clonotype was detected many times. This chain joins TRBV20-1 and TRBJ2-7, with 8 nucleotides matching TRBD2. Trimming removed 0 bases from V and 2 bases from J; junction bases left unmatched: 9. This CDR3 contains 16 residues. From germline, CDR1 is DFQATT and CDR2 SNEGSKA (reference sequence). CDR3 sequence reads: CSARDGIVGRAYEQYF. The CDR3 nucleotides read TGCAGTGCTAGAGATGGAATTGTCGGGAGGGCCTACGAGCAGTACTTC.

In this sample, this clonotype turned up a few times. This chain connects TRBV12-3 or TRBV12-4 to TRBJ2-5; no clear D. The CDR3 has 11 amino acids. V lost 6 bases, J lost 9 bases, and 11 bases lay in between. The CDR3 is CASSPSGSQYF. CDR3 DNA: TGTGCCAGCAGCCCGAGTGGATCCCAGTACTTC.

This clonotype was seen many times. The chain combines TRBV24-1 with TRBJ2-7; 9 nucleotides align to TRBD1. The CDR3 loop spans 17 amino acids. V trimming: 4 bases; J trimming: 0 bases; junction bases outside the gene matches: 9. In germline, CDR1 is KGHDR, CDR2 SFDVKD. CDR3 protein: CATSDLPGQGNSYEQYF. CDR3 bases: TGTGCCACCAGTGACCTACCGGGACAGGGTAACTCCTACGAGCAGTACTTC.

This chain connects TRBV14 to TRBJ2-7, with D possibly matching TRBD2 (6 bases). Germline V lookup: CDR1 SGHDN, CDR2 FVKESK. Trimming removed 4 bases from V and 3 bases from J, with 13 bases in between. CDR3 length: 14 residues. CDR3 residues: CASSREGGLYEQYF. In DNA form, the CDR3 reads TGTGCCAGCAGCCGAGAGGGAGGACTCTACGAGCAGTACTTC.

This clonotype showed up many times. V and J are TRBV12-3 or TRBV12-4 and TRBJ1-5; D may be TRBD1 (6 bases). Trimming pared 5 bases from V and 7 bases from J, leaving 12 bases between. The CDR3 sequence is 13 residues long. The CDR3: CASSTGQFQPQHF. The CDR3 bases are TGTGCCAGCAGTACTGGACAGTTCCAGCCCCAGCATTTT.

This clonotype came up a few times. This sequence joins TRBV19 and TRBJ2-3; tentative D call: TRBD2 (5 bases). The ends were cut back, 8 bases at V and 1 base at J, with 10 bases in the middle. The CDR3 contains 13 residues. From germline, CDR1 is LNHDA and CDR2 SQIVND (reference sequence). The CDR3 here is CASWAAGTDTQYF. CDR3 nucleotides: TGTGCCAGTTGGGCAGCGGGCACAGATACGCAGTATTTT.